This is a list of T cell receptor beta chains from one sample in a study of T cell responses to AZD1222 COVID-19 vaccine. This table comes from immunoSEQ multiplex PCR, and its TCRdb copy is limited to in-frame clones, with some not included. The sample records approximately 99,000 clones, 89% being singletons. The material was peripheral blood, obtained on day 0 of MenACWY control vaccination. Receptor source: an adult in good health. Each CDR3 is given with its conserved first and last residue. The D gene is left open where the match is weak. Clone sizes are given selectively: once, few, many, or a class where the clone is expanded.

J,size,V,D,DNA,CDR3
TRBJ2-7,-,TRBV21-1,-,TGTGCCAGCGACAGGGGACGCGAGCAGTACTTC,CASDRGREQYF
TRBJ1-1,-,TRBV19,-,TGTGCCAGTAGTCGCGACGGGTACTCCACTGAAGCTTTCTTT,CASSRDGYSTEAFF
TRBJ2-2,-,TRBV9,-,TGTGCCAGCACCGAGGGACAGAACACCGGGGAGCTGTTTTTT,CASTEGQNTGELFF
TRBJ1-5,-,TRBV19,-,TGTGCCAGTAGCACGGACTTTAGCAATCAGCCCCAGCATTTT,CASSTDFSNQPQHF
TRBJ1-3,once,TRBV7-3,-,TGTGCCATCTCACCCGGCAACACCATATATTTT,CAISPGNTIYF
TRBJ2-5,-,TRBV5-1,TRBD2,TGCGCCAGCAGCTTCGGGACTAGCGGAGAGACCCAGTACTTC,CASSFGTSGETQYF
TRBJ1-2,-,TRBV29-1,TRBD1,TGCAGCGGGGCCGGACAGGGCGAGGGCTACACCTTC,CSGAGQGEGYTF
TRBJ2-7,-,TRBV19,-,TGTGCCAGTAGTATAACGGGACAACACTACGAGCAGTACTTC,CASSITGQHYEQYF
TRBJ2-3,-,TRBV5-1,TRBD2,TGCGCCAGCTCTGGGGGACTAGCGGGGGCCCCGGGTACGCAGTATTTT,CASSGGLAGAPGTQYF
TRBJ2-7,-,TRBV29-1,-,TGCAGCGTTACGACAATCGGAACCTACGAGCAGTACTTC,CSVTTIGTYEQYF
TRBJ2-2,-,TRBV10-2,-,TGCGCCAGCAGTGTTGGGTATAACACCGGGGAGCTGTTTTTT,CASSVGYNTGELFF
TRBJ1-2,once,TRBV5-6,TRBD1,TGTGCCAGCAGCTGGGGGACAGCCGGCTACACCTTC,CASSWGTAGYTF
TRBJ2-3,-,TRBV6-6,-,TGTGCCAGCAGGGGACTCCGGGGCACAGATACGCAGTATTTT,CASRGLRGTDTQYF
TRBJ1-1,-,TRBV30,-,TGTGCCTGCCCAAACCAGGCCCAAAACACTGAAGCTTTCTTT,CACPNQAQNTEAFF
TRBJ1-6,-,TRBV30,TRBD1,TGTGCCTGGAGTCCATTAGACAGGGGCATTAATTCACCCCTCCACTTT,CAWSPLDRGINSPLHF
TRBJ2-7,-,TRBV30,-,TGTGCCTGGAGCCAGGGGAGGGAGCAGTACTTC,CAWSQGREQYF
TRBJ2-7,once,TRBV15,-,TGTGCCACCAGCAGTCACAAGTACGAGCAGTACTTC,CATSSHKYEQYF
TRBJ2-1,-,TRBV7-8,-,TGTGCCAGCAGCTTAGGGGTCCGGGGATTCTCCTACAATGAGCAGTTCTTC,CASSLGVRGFSYNEQFF
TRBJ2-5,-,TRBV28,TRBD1,TGTGCCAGCAGTCCACGCCGGACAGGGGGGGAGACCCAGTACTTC,CASSPRRTGGETQYF
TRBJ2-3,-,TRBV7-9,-,TGTGCCAGCGGTCGGGGGACCTTCACAGATACGCAGTATTTT,CASGRGTFTDTQYF
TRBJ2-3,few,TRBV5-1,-,TGCGCCAGCAGCTCGGAGTCCGCAGATACGCAGTATTTT,CASSSESADTQYF
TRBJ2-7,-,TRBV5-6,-,TGTGCCAGCAGCTTGCAGGGCTCCAGCTCCTACGAGCAGTACTTC,CASSLQGSSSYEQYF
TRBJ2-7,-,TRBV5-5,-,TGTGCCAGCAGCGAAGCTCCCCGTTACGAGCAGTACTTC,CASSEAPRYEQYF
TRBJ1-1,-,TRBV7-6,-,TGTGCCAGCAGCTTAGGTTTGGGCACTGAAGCTTTCTTT,CASSLGLGTEAFF
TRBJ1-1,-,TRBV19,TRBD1,TGTGCCAGTTCGGGACAGGGGGCCGGGAACACTGAAGCTTTCTTT,CASSGQGAGNTEAFF
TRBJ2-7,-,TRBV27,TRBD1,TGTGCCAGCAGTTTATGGCTCCGGGAGGGACAGGGGGTCAACGAGCAGTACTTC,CASSLWLREGQGVNEQYF